These 16 T cell receptor beta chains were all obtained from the same sample, sequenced in a study of tumor-infiltrating lymphocytes in oesophageal squamous cell carcinoma. TCRdb analysed the PCR reads with MiXCR anew, one entry per CDR3 protein. The table has 10,000 to 15,000 distinct CDR3 sequences, approximately 50% seen once. Sequencing was performed on esophageal tumor tissue. These TCRs come from a male donor with esophageal squamous cell carcinoma.

The rearrangement uses TRBV10-3 and TRBJ2-1, with TRBD1 matching 8 bases. The CDR3 totals 14 residues. Trimming at V came to 6 bases and at J to 3 bases, leaving 4 bases not matched to a gene. The germline CDR1 and CDR2 sequences are ENHRY and SYGVKD. The CDR3 loop reads CAISGQGIYNEQFF. CDR3 nucleotides: TGTGCCATCAGCGGACAGGGAATCTACAATGAGCAGTTCTTC.

This clonotype has only one observation. V usage is TRBV7-8 and J usage is TRBJ1-5; D gene uncertain. Trimming took off 4 bases at V and 5 bases at J, with 9 bases between the two ends. The CDR3 runs 13 residues. Germline V gene data show CDR1 as SGHVS and CDR2 as FQNEAQ. The CDR3 DNA is TGTGCCAGCAGCTCCCTAACCTATCAGCCCCAGCATTTT. Its translation is CASSSLTYQPQHF.

The chain joins TRBV28 to TRBJ2-1; D remains unclear. The CDR3 spans 12 residues. From germline, CDR1 is MDHEN and CDR2 SYDVKM. Trimming pared 5 bases from V and 15 bases from J, leaving 17 bases between. CDR3 region: CASSISARSLFF. CDR3 DNA: TGTGCCAGCAGTATCTCGGCCCGTTCATTGTTCTTC.

Regarding this clonotype: The CDR3 does not end in the conserved phenylalanine or tryptophan, so this is likely a read error. The limits of the CDR3 on the DNA are not certain, so only TCRdb's listed CDR3 is given. This chain joins TRBV2 and TRBJ2-5; TRBD2, the table's D call, was not compared with the DNA. Looked up from germline, CDR1 is SNHLY and CDR2 is FYNNEI. The CDR3 length equals 12 residues, ends included. CDR3 in amino acids: CASSEVPSGIII.

This clonotype occurred a few times. The J gene is TRBJ2-7, the V gene TRBV7-6; D is unclear. Germline V gene data show CDR1 as SGHVS and CDR2 as FNYEAQ. CDR3 length equals 11 residues. Between the trimmed V and J ends, which lost 4 bases and 2 bases, there was a span of 3 bases. The CDR3: CASSSTYEQYF. CDR3 DNA: TGTGCCAGCAGCTCTACCTACGAGCAGTACTTC.

The chain employs TRBV7-6 and TRBJ2-3, with no clear D. The V and J ends lost 1 base and 2 bases respectively, with 10 bases between them. Germline V gene sequence: CDR1 SGHVS, CDR2 FNYEAQ. The CDR3 extends over 15 amino acids. The CDR3 nucleotides are TGTGCCAGCAGCTTAGTGGCCACTTCCACAGATACGCAGTATTTT. Amino acid sequence: CASSLVATSTDTQYF.

CDR3 sequence reads: CASSTGGEQFF. In DNA, the CDR3 is TGTGCCAGCAGCACAGGGGGCGAGCAGTTCTTC. The chain is built from TRBV7-6 and TRBJ2-6; 9 positions match TRBD1. The end of the DNA is better explained by TRBJ2-1, so the J call may be wrong. This CDR3 is 11 amino acids long. Germline V CDR1 and CDR2: SGHVS, FNYEAQ.

The chain links TRBV7-4 to TRBJ2-4; D not resolved. The germline CDR1 and CDR2 sequences are SGHVT and SQSDAQ. Trimming took off 5 bases at V and 10 bases at J, with 21 bases between the two ends. The CDR3 has 15 amino acids. The CDR3 is CASSIGAFAQTIQYF. DNA of the CDR3: TGTGCCAGCAGCATAGGAGCTTTTGCACAGACAATTCAGTACTTC.

This clonotype came up once. The chain carries TRBV12-3 or TRBV12-4 and TRBJ2-7; 7 nucleotides match TRBD1. The J call may not be correct, given that the DNA end is closer to TRBJ2-4. This CDR3 has 15 amino acids. CDR3 sequence (DNA): TGTGCCAGCAGCGCTGACAGGGTCGTCAAAAACATTCAGTACTTC. Amino acids: CASSADRVVKNIQYF.

This chain links TRBV10-3 with TRBJ2-7, with D tentatively TRBD2 (7 bases). Trimming took 0 bases from V and 10 from J, leaving 13 bases between them. The germline gives CDR1 ENHRY, CDR2 SYGVKD. This CDR3 is 13 amino acids long. The CDR3 region is CAISESGGRTQYF. DNA for the CDR3: TGTGCCATCAGTGAGTCGGGGGGGCGTACCCAGTACTTC.

This clonotype occurred a few times. This chain links TRBV20-1 with TRBJ2-1, with D tentatively TRBD2 (6 bases). V lost 1 base, J lost 3 bases, and 13 bases lay in between. CDR1 and CDR2 (germline): DFQATT, SNEGSKA (reference sequence). This CDR3 region has 15 residues. CDR3 bases: TGCAGTGCTAGAGGTTGGGGAGGAAACTACAATGAGCAGTTCTTC. This translates into CSARGWGGNYNEQFF.

This clonotype ranks as medium-sized. The genes are TRBV7-2 and TRBJ1-1, with D perhaps TRBD1 (6 bases). This CDR3 region has 15 residues. Looked up from germline, CDR1 is SGHTA and CDR2 is FQGNSA. The ends were cut back, 4 bases at V and 5 bases at J, with 17 bases in the middle. CDR3 nucleotide sequence: TGTGCCAGCAGCTCCCTACAGGGAGTCGATACTGAAGCTTTCTTT. Protein sequence: CASSSLQGVDTEAFF.

This clonotype is medium-sized in the sample. The chain links TRBV7-9 to TRBJ1-5, with a weak D call TRBD1 (6 bases). V was cut by 4 bases and J by 0 bases, with 16 bases left in between. Germline V gene data show CDR1 as SEHNR and CDR2 as FQNEAQ (reference sequence). The CDR3 is made up of 17 amino acids. The CDR3 DNA is TGTGCCAGCAGCTCCCAAGGGGGGGAGGATAGCAATCAGCCCCAGCATTTT. Protein product: CASSSQGGEDSNQPQHF.

V gene TRBV5-6 combines with J gene TRBJ2-3; D might be TRBD2 (5 bases). The CDR3 runs 15 residues. Germline V gene sequence: CDR1 SGHDT, CDR2 YYEEEE. Trimming stripped 0 bases from V and 0 bases from J, with 8 bases between. The CDR3 sequence: CASSLVWTSTDTQYF. CDR3 nucleotides: TGTGCCAGCAGCTTGGTCTGGACTAGCACAGATACGCAGTATTTT.

The rearrangement uses TRBV7-2 and TRBJ2-3, with D uncertain. The better agreement between TRBJ2-1 and the DNA end casts doubt on the J call. Germline lookup yields CDR1 SGHTA and CDR2 FQGNSA. This CDR3 has 14 amino acids. The CDR3 is CASSPRLSEETQFF. The CDR3 DNA follows: TGTGCCAGCAGCCCGAGACTTTCGGAAGAGACCCAGTTCTTC.

This clonotype has only a few counts. The chain is built from TRBV28 and TRBJ1-2; TRBD1 is a possible D gene (6 bases). V lost 2 bases and J lost 3, with 16 bases in between. The CDR3 extends over 16 amino acids. CDR1 is MDHEN, CDR2 SYDVKM, per germline. The CDR3 DNA sequence: TGTGCCAGCAGTTTAGGCTCCCGGGGGCAGTACTATGGCTACACCTTC. Its protein is CASSLGSRGQYYGYTF.